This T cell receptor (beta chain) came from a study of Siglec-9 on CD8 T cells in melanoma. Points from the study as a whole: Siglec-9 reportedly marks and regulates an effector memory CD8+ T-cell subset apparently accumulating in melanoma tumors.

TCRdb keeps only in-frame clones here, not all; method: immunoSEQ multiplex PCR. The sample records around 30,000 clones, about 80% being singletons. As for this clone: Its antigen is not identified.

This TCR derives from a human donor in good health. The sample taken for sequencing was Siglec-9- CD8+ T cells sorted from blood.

As DNA, the CDR3 is TGTGCCAGCAGTGGGGACAGTTCCTACGAGCAGTACTTC. It is translated as CASSGDSSYEQYF. The chain recombines TRBV9 with TRBJ2-7, with TRBD1 identical over 7 bases. V shed 5 bases, J shed 1 base, and the junction held 3 bases outside the gene matches. CDR1 is SGDLS, CDR2 YYNGEE, per germline. This CDR3 spans 13 amino acids.